A single sample is the source of the 13 T cell receptor beta chains below, sequenced in a study of cytotoxic CD8 clonotypes in ibrutinib-treated CLL. TCRdb's copy holds only in-frame clones and misses some; the assay was immunoSEQ multiplex PCR. The sample lists some 92,000 clones, roughly four fifths occurring once. The specimen comprised PBMCs, sampled after 24 months of ibrutinib treatment. The source of these receptors is a human donor with chronic lymphocytic leukemia.

The chain has TRBV6-5 and TRBJ1-2; the D gene is possibly TRBD1 (5 bases). From germline, CDR1 is MNHEY and CDR2 SVGAGI. CDR3 length equals 13 residues. The V gene lost 3 bases and the J gene lost 2 bases, with 7 bases spanning the gap. CDR3 bases: TGTGCCAGCAGTTATGGGGGGAACTATGGCTACACCTTC. It is translated as CASSYGGNYGYTF.

V and J are TRBV27 and TRBJ2-7, with D possibly TRBD1 on 6 matching bases. CDR3 length: 17 residues. Trimming left V 8 bases short and J 4 bases short, with 27 bases between. Per the germline V gene, CDR1 is MNHEY and CDR2 is SMNVEV (reference sequence). DNA for the CDR3: TGTGCCAGCCGCATAGGAAGCACGAGGGGGAACCCATACGAGCAGTACTTC. Encoded protein: CASRIGSTRGNPYEQYF.

V usage is TRBV15 and J usage is TRBJ1-4, with 7 bases lining up with TRBD1. Trimming took 2 bases from V and 5 from J; bases not matched to a gene: 5. The length of the CDR3 is 15 residues. The germline V gene encodes CDR1 LNHNV and CDR2 YYDKDF (reference sequence). As DNA, the CDR3 is TGTGCCACCAGCAGACCACAGGGGATAAATGAAAAACTGTTTTTT. Its protein product is CATSRPQGINEKLFF.

The genes are TRBV30 and TRBJ1-6; the D gene is possibly TRBD1 (6 bases). Germline CDR1 GTSNPN, CDR2 SVGIG (reference sequence). V gave up 0 bases and J gave up 0 bases, with 27 bases separating them. This CDR3 has 22 amino acids. CDR3 loop: CAWSVRAVWGPPSSSYNSPLHF. The CDR3 DNA reads as TGTGCCTGGAGTGTACGGGCAGTATGGGGGCCCCCCTCGAGCTCCTATAATTCACCCCTCCACTTT.

This clone was detected only once. The chain uses TRBV27 and TRBJ2-2; D perhaps matches TRBD2 (6 bases). Looked up from germline, CDR1 is MNHEY and CDR2 is SMNVEV (reference sequence). This CDR3 spans 16 amino acids. V lost 7 bases and J lost 8, with 23 bases in between. The CDR3 nucleotides are TGTGCCAGCAAAGCTACCGGGAGAGCACAAAAAGGGGAGCTGTTTTTT. Its translation is CASKATGRAQKGELFF.

The gene calls are TRBV28 and TRBJ1-1, with no clear D. The CDR3 runs to 11 residues. The germline CDR1 and CDR2 sequences are MDHEN and SYDVKM. V lost 5 bases and J lost 9, with 10 bases in between. The CDR3 here is CASSPAGKAFF. The CDR3 nucleotides read TGTGCCAGCAGTCCCGCAGGAAAAGCTTTCTTT.

This clone occurred a few times. The rearrangement joins TRBV6-6 to TRBJ2-1, with D hard to call. This CDR3 is 12 amino acids long. The V gene lost 4 bases and the J gene lost 6 bases, with 7 bases spanning the gap. CDR1 MNHNY and CDR2 SVGAGI come from the germline V gene (reference sequence). The CDR3 DNA is TGTGCCAGCAGTTCCCAATCCAATGAGCAGTTCTTC. Its translation: CASSSQSNEQFF.

Turning to this clone: This CDR3 is also generated by other DNA sequences in the sample. The chain carries TRBV5-1 and TRBJ2-3; no definite D call. This CDR3 spans 13 amino acids. CDR1 and CDR2 (germline): SGHRS, YFSETQ. The germline V and J ends were trimmed by 2 bases and 0 bases, with 4 bases remaining between them. The CDR3 region is CASSLTSTDTQYF. The CDR3 nucleotides read TGCGCCAGCAGCTTAACTAGCACAGATACGCAGTATTTT.

The rearrangement links TRBV10-1 to TRBJ1-3, with 7 bases aligning to TRBD1. Germline V gives CDR1 WNHNN, CDR2 SYGVQD (reference sequence). The CDR3 extends over 16 amino acids. The V and J ends lost 2 bases and 0 bases, in that order; junction bases with no gene match: 4. The CDR3 loop is CASSEHRGGSGNTIYF. In nucleotides, the CDR3 is TGCGCCAGCAGTGAGCACAGGGGCGGCTCTGGAAACACCATATATTTT.

This chain uses TRBV6-5 with TRBJ1-1, with 7 bases fitting TRBD1. V shed 6 bases, J shed 1 base, and the junction held 5 bases outside the gene matches. Germline V gene sequence: CDR1 MNHEY, CDR2 SVGAGI. The CDR3 loop spans 14 amino acids. CDR3 amino acids: CASRKTGRNTEAFF. CDR3 DNA: TGTGCCAGCAGAAAGACAGGGCGGAACACTGAAGCTTTCTTT.

This chain links TRBV7-9 with TRBJ2-4, with 15 nucleotides matching TRBD2. V shed 3 bases, J shed 7 bases, and the junction held 13 bases outside the gene matches. There are 19 residues in the CDR3. Germline V gene data show CDR1 as SEHNR and CDR2 as FQNEAQ (reference sequence). The CDR3 DNA reads as TGTGCCAGCAGCTTGGGACTAGCGGGAGGAACACGTCCAGTGAACATTCAGTACTTC. Amino acid sequence: CASSLGLAGGTRPVNIQYF.

The rearrangement joins TRBV5-1 to TRBJ2-3, with TRBD2 matching over 11 bases. V shed 4 bases and J 0 bases; nucleotides not matched to a gene: 13. Germline lookup yields CDR1 SGHRS and CDR2 YFSETQ. The CDR3 runs 19 residues. CDR3 loop: CASSHTLGTSGHSTDTQYF. Here the CDR3 DNA reads TGCGCCAGCAGCCACACACTTGGGACTAGCGGACACAGCACAGATACGCAGTATTTT.

In nucleotides, the CDR3 is TGTGCCAGCAGCCTACAGGGGATTTATCAGCCCCAGCATTTT. Protein: CASSLQGIYQPQHF. This chain connects TRBV28 to TRBJ1-5, with TRBD1 identical over 7 bases. J lost 5 bases, V lost 6 bases, and 7 bases had no gene match. CDR3 length: 14 amino acids. Germline CDR1 is MDHEN and CDR2 is SYDVKM.